The entry below describes one T cell receptor beta chain. Its specificity is unknown. The data belong to a study of cytomegalovirus exposure and HLA in healthy donors. The CDR3 length is 14 residues. The germline V and J ends were trimmed by 6 bases and 2 bases, with 15 bases remaining between them. CDR1 and CDR2 from the germline V gene are SQVTM and ANQGSEA. The study ran its PCR with 60 Vbeta and 13 Jbeta primers. TCRdb's copy holds only in-frame clones and misses some; the assay was immunoSEQ multiplex PCR. The sample lists some 150,000 clones, nearly 80% occurring once. Findings and caveats of the study: Looking again later, the authors saw that most CMV-associated TCR beta chains seemed HLA-restricted. Associated with cytomegalovirus, according to the listing, were some 180 TCR beta chains.

The sequence was collected from a male donor in good health and CMV-seronegative. The source material was PBMCs. The rearrangement joins TRBV29-1 to TRBJ2-3, with a tentative D call TRBD2 (5 bases). As DNA, the CDR3 is TGCAGCGTCGGGGTACTAGTTTTCACAGATACGCAGTATTTT. This gives the protein CSVGVLVFTDTQYF.